This entry describes one T cell receptor (beta chain). The data derive from a study of blood T cell repertoires in COVID-19. As for the study in general: Sources were T cells, B-cell-depleted T cells, or PBMCs; the material itself was cDNA or gDNA.

Per the study methods: How many nucleated cells were present was estimated from reference gene primer amplification. Profiled with immunoSEQ multiplex PCR; TCRdb holds only in-frame clones, not every one. D and trimming were read from the DNA, whereas the V and J calls and clone size are those reported in that table. The sample has 200,000 to 300,000 clones, less than 90% seen once. Germline CDR1 is MNHEY and CDR2 is SMNVEV (reference sequence). The CDR3 runs to 14 residues. The J segment lost 3 bases and the V segment lost 4 bases, leaving 5 bases of the junction unmatched. The sequence derives from a man between 60 and 75 years old who had recovered from COVID-19. Specimen: peripheral blood. This rearrangement joins TRBV27 to TRBJ2-7, with 8 positions matching TRBD2. The chain's CDR3 is CASSSGLAFYEQYF. CDR3 in DNA: TGTGCCAGCAGTTCAGGACTAGCCTTCTACGAGCAGTACTTC.